Shown below are 9 T cell receptor beta chains from a single sample sequenced in a study of T cell responses to AZD1222 COVID-19 vaccine. Sequencing was performed with immunoSEQ multiplex PCR; in TCRdb, only in-frame clones are kept and a portion is missing. The data contain over 100,000 clones, around nine tenths of them singletons. Sample: peripheral blood, taken on day 0 of AZD1222 vaccination. These receptors were obtained from an adult in good health.

V gene TRBV18 combines with J gene TRBJ2-5; 7 bases are shared with TRBD2. Losses at the gene ends were 3 bases for V and 0 bases for J; bases not matched to a gene: 1. The CDR3 sequence is 14 residues long. Germline CDR1 is KGHSH and CDR2 is LQKENI. The CDR3 loop reads CASSPGGYQETQYF. CDR3 nucleotides: TGTGCCAGCTCACCCGGGGGGTACCAAGAGACCCAGTACTTC.

The chain recombines TRBV7-2 with TRBJ2-6; no definite D call. Germline V CDR1 and CDR2: SGHTA, FQGNSA. The ends were cut back, 2 bases at V and 6 bases at J, with 2 bases in the middle. This CDR3 contains 12 residues. CDR3 sequence (DNA): TGTGCCAGCAGCTTATTGGCCAACGTCCTGACTTTC. It is translated as CASSLLANVLTF. Using reference TRBV7-2 and TRBJ2-6 for the parts outside the CDR3, the full variable domain is GAGVSQSPSNKVTEKGKDVELRCDPISGHTALYWYRQSLGQGLEFLIYFQGNSAPDKSGLPSDRFSAERTGGSVSTLTIQRTQQEDSAVYLCASSLLANVLTFGAGSRLTVL.

As for this clone: Other DNA sequences in the same sample also yield this CDR3. The chain joins TRBV12-3 or TRBV12-4 to TRBJ1-1; D may be TRBD1 (5 bases). Deletions cut 1 base from V and 4 bases from J, with 7 bases between. The CDR3 runs 13 residues. The CDR3 here is CASSLGGGTEAFF. In DNA, the CDR3 is TGTGCCAGCAGTTTAGGGGGGGGCACTGAAGCTTTCTTT.

This clone was observed once. The V gene is TRBV5-6, the J gene TRBJ1-3, with D unclear. This CDR3 has 13 residues. V lost 3 bases and J lost 4, with 8 bases in between. Germline V gene lookup returns CDR1 SGHDT and CDR2 YYEEEE. For the CDR3, the DNA is TGTGCCAGCAGCTGGACGGAGGGAAACACCATATATTTT. It is translated as CASSWTEGNTIYF.

Of note for this clone: It is unclear where the CDR3 begins or ends on the DNA, so no DNA is shown, and the CDR3 is as TCRdb lists it. This sequence joins TRBV9 and TRBJ2-5; TRBD2 is taken as the D call from the table, unchecked against the DNA. The CDR3 spans 16 amino acids, including both terminal residues. The germline CDR1 and CDR2 sequences are SGDLS and YYNGEE. The CDR3 spells CASSVGGGTSGGSVDF.

The genes are TRBV6-4 and TRBJ1-4; 9 nucleotides align to TRBD1. Trimming took 2 bases from V and 5 from J; bases not matched to a gene: 9. CDR1 is MRHNA and CDR2 is SNTAGT in the germline V gene. The CDR3 loop spans 17 amino acids. CDR3 amino acids: CASSDQRTGTGNEKLFF. CDR3 bases: TGTGCCAGCAGTGACCAAAGAACCGGGACAGGGAATGAAAAACTGTTTTTT.

V is TRBV27 and J is TRBJ2-7; 8 nucleotides line up with TRBD2. From germline, CDR1 is MNHEY and CDR2 SMNVEV (reference sequence). This CDR3 is built from 15 residues. Unmatched junction bases numbered 4, after V lost 3 bases and J lost 0 bases. In nucleotides, the CDR3 is TGTGCCAGCAGTTTTCAGCGGGGGATCTCCTACGAGCAGTACTTC. Translation: CASSFQRGISYEQYF.

This chain joins TRBV7-2 and TRBJ1-3; D is ambiguous. The CDR3 has 14 amino acids. Trimming left V 5 bases short and J 2 bases short, with 10 bases between. In germline, CDR1 is SGHTA, CDR2 FQGNSA. This CDR3 reads CASSLLAAGNTIYF. CDR3 nucleotide sequence: TGTGCCAGCAGCCTTCTGGCCGCTGGAAACACCATATATTTT. Full variable domain (outside the CDR3, taken from reference TRBV7-2 and TRBJ1-3): GAGVSQSPSNKVTEKGKDVELRCDPISGHTALYWYRQSLGQGLEFLIYFQGNSAPDKSGLPSDRFSAERTGGSVSTLTIQRTQQEDSAVYLCASSLLAAGNTIYFGEGSWLTVV.

A few counts support this clone. This rearrangement joins TRBV7-2 to TRBJ2-2; D gene uncertain. Per germline, CDR1 SGHTA and CDR2 FQGNSA. CDR3 length: 15 amino acids. Trimming left V 1 base short and J 0 bases short, with 6 bases between. The CDR3 sequence is CASSLDAANTGELFF. CDR3 DNA sequence: TGTGCCAGCAGCTTAGACGCAGCGAACACCGGGGAGCTGTTTTTT.